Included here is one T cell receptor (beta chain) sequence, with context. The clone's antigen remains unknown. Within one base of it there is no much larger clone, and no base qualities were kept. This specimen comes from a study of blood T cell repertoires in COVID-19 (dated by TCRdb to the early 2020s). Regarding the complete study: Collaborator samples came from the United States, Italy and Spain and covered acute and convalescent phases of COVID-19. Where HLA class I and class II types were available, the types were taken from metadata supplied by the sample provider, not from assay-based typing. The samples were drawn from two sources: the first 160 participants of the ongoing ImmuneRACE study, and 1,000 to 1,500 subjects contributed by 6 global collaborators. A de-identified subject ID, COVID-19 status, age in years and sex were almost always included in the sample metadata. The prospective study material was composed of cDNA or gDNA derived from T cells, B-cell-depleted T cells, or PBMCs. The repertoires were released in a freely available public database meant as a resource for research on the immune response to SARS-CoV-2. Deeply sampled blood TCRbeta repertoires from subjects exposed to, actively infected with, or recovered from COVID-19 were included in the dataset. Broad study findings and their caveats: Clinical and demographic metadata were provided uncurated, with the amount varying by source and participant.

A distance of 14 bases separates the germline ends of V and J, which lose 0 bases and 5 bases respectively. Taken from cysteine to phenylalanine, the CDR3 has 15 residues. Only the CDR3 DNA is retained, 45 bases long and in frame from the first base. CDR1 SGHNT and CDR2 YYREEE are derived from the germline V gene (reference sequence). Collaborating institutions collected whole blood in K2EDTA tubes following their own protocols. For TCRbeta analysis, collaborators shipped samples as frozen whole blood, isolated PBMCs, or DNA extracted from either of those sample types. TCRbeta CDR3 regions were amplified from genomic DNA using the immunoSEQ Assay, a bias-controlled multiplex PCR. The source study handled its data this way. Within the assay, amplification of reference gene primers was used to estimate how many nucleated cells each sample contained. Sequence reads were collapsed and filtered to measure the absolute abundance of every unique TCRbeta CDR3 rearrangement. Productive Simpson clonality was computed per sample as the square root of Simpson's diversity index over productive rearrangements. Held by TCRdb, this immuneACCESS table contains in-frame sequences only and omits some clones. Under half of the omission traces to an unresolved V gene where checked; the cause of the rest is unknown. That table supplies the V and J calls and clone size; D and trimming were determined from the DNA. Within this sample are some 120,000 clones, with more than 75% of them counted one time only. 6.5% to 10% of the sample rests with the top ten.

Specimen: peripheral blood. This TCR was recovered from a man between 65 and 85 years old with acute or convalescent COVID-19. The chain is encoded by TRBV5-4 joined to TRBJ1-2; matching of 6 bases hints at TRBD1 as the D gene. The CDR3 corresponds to CASSLAWGTRYGYTF. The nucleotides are TGTGCCAGCAGCTTGGCCTGGGGGACAAGATATGGCTACACCTTC.